This T cell receptor (beta chain) was identified during a study of cytomegalovirus exposure and HLA in healthy donors. This clone was seen a single time. CDR3 size: 13 residues. Germline V CDR1 and CDR2: SQVTM, ANQGSEA. V was trimmed by 5 bases and J by 4 bases, leaving 15 bases between them. Primers: 60 Vbeta forward and 13 Jbeta reverse. Measured with immunoSEQ multiplex PCR; TCRdb has only the in-frame clones, and not every one. The sample lists tens of thousands of clones, about 75% seen once, with nearly 7.5% in the top ten. Sequencing was carried out using PBMCs. The origin of this receptor is a woman aged 25 to 39 in good health and CMV-seropositive. This chain uses TRBV29-1 with TRBJ2-7; perhaps TRBD2 as D (5 bases). The CDR3 DNA reads as TGCAGCGTTTCCGGACTCTTCACTTACGAGCAGTACTTC. It yields the protein CSVSGLFTYEQYF.